This is a list of T cell receptor beta chains from one sample in a study of beta chain features in type 1 diabetes. Data came from immunoSEQ multiplex PCR; TCRdb stores just in-frame clones and leaves some out. The data contain more than 300,000 clones, 8% of them singletons. Source material: central memory CD4+ T cells from blood. The receptors were gathered from a woman aged 18-29 years in good health. Both conserved end residues are part of each CDR3.

V gene	J gene	CDR3 protein
TRBV18	TRBJ2-1	CASSLRERADEQFF
TRBV7-2	TRBJ2-3	CASSSSGLGTDTQYF
TRBV7-9	TRBJ2-1	CASSRDSNEQFF
TRBV18	TRBJ1-4	CASSPHPQNEKLFF
TRBV29-1	TRBJ2-1	CSVTPGVRNEQFF
TRBV7-9	TRBJ1-4	CASSPGGRSREKLFF
TRBV28	TRBJ1-4	CASNTLGLKEKLFF
TRBV5-1	TRBJ2-1	CASTPTSGRAGNEQFF
TRBV15	TRBJ2-3	CATSRESTLGTQYF
TRBV7-8	TRBJ1-2	CASSLAVPRRGQGYGYTF
TRBV28	TRBJ2-1	CASSLYGAAVSYNEQFF
TRBV5-1	TRBJ2-3	CASSLNRWTDTQYF
TRBV6-5	TRBJ1-5	CASRQGFNQPQHF
TRBV5-1	TRBJ2-3	CASSLMLGTGDTQYF
TRBV28	TRBJ2-7	CASCPPTYEQYF
TRBV10-3	TRBJ1-3	CATGGNQNGNTIYF
TRBV11-2	TRBJ2-7	CASSLVPNSYEQYF
TRBV6-4	TRBJ1-4	CANPWGVKLFF
TRBV18	TRBJ2-7	CASSPSRTGAYEQYF
TRBV9	TRBJ2-3	CASNGQGGTDTQYF
TRBV18	TRBJ2-7	CASSLGQGAYEQYF
TRBV7-2	TRBJ2-3	CASSFRGTDTQYF
TRBV11-2	TRBJ2-3	CASSLDRPNTQYF
TRBV5-1	TRBJ2-1	CASSPGTSGSEQFF
TRBV25-1	TRBJ2-5	CASSGLFRPQYF
TRBV6-5	TRBJ2-1	CASKPGQLGNEQFF
TRBV19	TRBJ2-1	CASSIPSGSMKFF
TRBV29-1	TRBJ2-7	CSVETLDRIRGEQYF
TRBV7-9	TRBJ2-7	CASSGLNYYEQYF
TRBV9	TRBJ2-1	CASSRGTLGSYNEQFF
TRBV14	TRBJ2-1	CASSQERLVFSNEQFF
TRBV6-1	TRBJ1-5	CASIEKGGDQPQHF
TRBV7-2	TRBJ1-1	CASSGTQLGAFF
TRBV19	TRBJ1-5	CASTSGLTSNQPQHF
TRBV6-1	TRBJ2-7	CASSEESGSSYEQYF
TRBV15	TRBJ2-3	CATSRKGGTDTQYF
TRBV6-5	TRBJ2-3	CASSYSWGPGTDTQYF
TRBV4-2	TRBJ2-3	CASSQEVYTDTQYF
TRBV11-3	TRBJ2-1	CASSLSGPPGPNEQFF
TRBV6-5	TRBJ2-7	CASSYSMAGVGYEQYF
TRBV5-4	TRBJ2-6	CASSFSLRGQRSSGANVLTF
TRBV7-9	TRBJ1-5	CASSPAGGGYQPQHF
TRBV19	TRBJ2-1	CASSVAPSYSYNEQFF
TRBV5-1	TRBJ2-3	CASSLAAAVDTQYF
TRBV29-1	TRBJ2-7	CSVWGQGSHEQYF
TRBV9	TRBJ2-3	CASSPSGRITDTQYF
TRBV7-2	TRBJ2-7	CASSLVFSGYEQYF
TRBV7-7	TRBJ2-7	CASSLDRGHEQYF
TRBV6-6	TRBJ1-1	CASSYVSKNTEAFF
TRBV5-1	TRBJ2-5	CASSPGTGSQETQYF
TRBV6-5	TRBJ2-5	CASSYGGHLSRETQYF
TRBV7-9	TRBJ2-3	CASSLSRWGGTDTQYF
TRBV5-5	TRBJ2-2	CASSLISVDAGELFF
TRBV4-2	TRBJ1-5	CASSPGTANQPQHF
TRBV6-6	TRBJ2-3	CASSDTGYPDTQYF
TRBV15	TRBJ2-4	CATSREDASLRNIQYF
TRBV9	TRBJ2-2	CASSVRDYTGELFF
TRBV2	TRBJ2-3	CASSVTDTQYF